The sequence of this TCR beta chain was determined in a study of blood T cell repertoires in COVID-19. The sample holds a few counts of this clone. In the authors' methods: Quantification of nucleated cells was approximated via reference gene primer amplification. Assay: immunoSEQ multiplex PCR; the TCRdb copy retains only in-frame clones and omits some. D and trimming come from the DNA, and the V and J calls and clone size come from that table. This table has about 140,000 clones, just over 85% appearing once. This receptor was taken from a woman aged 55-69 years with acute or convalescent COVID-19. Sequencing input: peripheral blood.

This CDR3 reads CASSAGPGRGQPQHF. Written as DNA, the CDR3 is TGTGCCAGCAGCGCCGGTCCCGGGCGGGGCCAGCCCCAGCATTTT. The genes are TRBV5-6 and TRBJ1-5, with D perhaps TRBD1 (5 bases). The CDR3 runs to 15 residues. V shed 4 bases and J shed 7 bases, with 18 bases lying between them. The V gene's germline CDR1 is SGHDT and CDR2 YYEEEE.